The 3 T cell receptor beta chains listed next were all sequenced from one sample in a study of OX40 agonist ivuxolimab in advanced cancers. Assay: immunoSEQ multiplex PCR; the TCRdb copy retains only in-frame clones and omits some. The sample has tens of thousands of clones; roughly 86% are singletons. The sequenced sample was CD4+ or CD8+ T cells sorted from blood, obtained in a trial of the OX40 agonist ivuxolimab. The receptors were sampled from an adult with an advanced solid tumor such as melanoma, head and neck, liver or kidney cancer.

CDR3 DNA sequence: TGTGCCAGCACCTACACCGTAGGGGGCATTTGGCATTTT. Translation: CASTYTVGGIWHF. This sequence joins TRBV28 and TRBJ1-5, with 7 positions matching TRBD1. From germline, CDR1 is MDHEN and CDR2 SYDVKM. The CDR3 loop spans 13 amino acids. V gave up 7 bases and J gave up 15 bases; unmatched junction bases: 15. Complete variable domain (other parts from reference TRBV28 and TRBJ1-5): DVKVTQSSRYLVKRTGEKVFLECVQDMDHENMFWYRQDPGLGLRLIYFSYDVKMKEKGDIPEGYSVSREKKERFSLILESASTNQTSMYLCASTYTVGGIWHFGDGTRLSIL.

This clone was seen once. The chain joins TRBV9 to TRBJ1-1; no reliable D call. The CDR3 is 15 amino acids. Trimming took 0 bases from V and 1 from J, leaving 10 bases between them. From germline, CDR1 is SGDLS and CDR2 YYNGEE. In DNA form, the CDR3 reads TGTGCCAGCAGCGTAGGGATAGGTGGGAACACTGAAGCTTTCTTT. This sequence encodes CASSVGIGGNTEAFF.

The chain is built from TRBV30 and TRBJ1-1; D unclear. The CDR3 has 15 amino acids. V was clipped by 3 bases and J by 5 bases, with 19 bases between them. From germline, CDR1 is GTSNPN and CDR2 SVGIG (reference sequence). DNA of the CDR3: TGTGCCTGGAGGACTATGGGCGGAGGAGGAACTGAAGCTTTCTTT. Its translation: CAWRTMGGGGTEAFF.